A single sample gave rise to the 32 T cell receptor beta chains below, sequenced in a study of control samples from healthy donors and cancer patients. The assay was immunoSEQ multiplex PCR, and TCRdb's table has in-frame clones only and misses some. The data hold about 150,000 clones, with 93% observed a single time. Sequencing was performed on blood. The receptor source for this set is a man aged 50 to 60 in good health.

This clone was recorded only once. The rearrangement uses TRBV19 and TRBJ2-1; D unresolved. CDR3 length: 11 residues. From germline, CDR1 is LNHDA and CDR2 SQIVND (reference sequence). The V end lost 5 bases, the J end lost 4 bases, and 3 bases lay between the germline ends. The CDR3 region is CASSVYNEQFF. CDR3 in DNA: TGTGCCAGTAGTGTATACAATGAGCAGTTCTTC.

This clone was observed a handful of times. The V and J genes are TRBV29-1 and TRBJ2-7; D is possibly TRBD1 (6 bases). Germline loops: CDR1 SQVTM, CDR2 ANQGSEA. This CDR3 has 13 residues. Trimming took off 6 bases at V and 7 bases at J, with 19 bases between the two ends. In DNA, the CDR3 is TGCAGCGTGGCCGGGACATCCCTGCTGGAGCAGTACTTC. Translation: CSVAGTSLLEQYF.

J is TRBJ1-2 and V is TRBV28, with a possible D match to TRBD1 (6 bases). Trimming left V 3 bases short and J 4 bases short, with 15 bases between. Per the germline V gene, CDR1 is MDHEN and CDR2 is SYDVKM. This CDR3 spans 15 amino acids. CDR3 DNA: TGTGCCAGCAGTTTGCCGGGACAACCCTCCTATGGCTACACCTTC. Its translation is CASSLPGQPSYGYTF.

For the CDR3, the DNA is TGTGCCAGCAGTTACAAACCGAGAACGAACACCGGGGAGCTGTTTTTT. The encoded protein is CASSYKPRTNTGELFF. The V gene is TRBV6-5, the J gene TRBJ2-2; D is ambiguous. CDR1 MNHEY and CDR2 SVGAGI come from the germline V gene. Trimming removed 2 bases at V and 0 bases at J, with 10 bases between. CDR3 length: 16 amino acids.

V is TRBV24-1 and J is TRBJ1-5; 7 positions agree with TRBD1. V lost 3 bases and J lost 6; bases outside the gene matches: 10. This CDR3 has 16 residues. CDR1 KGHDR and CDR2 SFDVKD come from the germline V gene. The CDR3 reads CATSDARQGSSQPQHF. CDR3 in DNA: TGTGCCACCAGTGATGCACGACAGGGAAGCTCTCAGCCCCAGCATTTT.

The chain employs TRBV2 and TRBJ2-3; D may correspond to TRBD1 or TRBD2 (5 bases each). CDR3 length equals 16 residues. Germline CDR1 reads SNHLY; CDR2 reads FYNNEI. The V end lost 0 bases, the J end lost 4 bases, and 14 bases lay between the germline ends. Here the CDR3 DNA reads TGTGCCAGCAGTGAAGCGCGGGCCGACAGTCCAGATACGCAGTATTTT. Its protein product is CASSEARADSPDTQYF.

The chain employs TRBV28 and TRBJ1-2; 7 bases fit TRBD1. J gave up 4 bases and V 2 bases, and 4 bases lay outside the gene matches. Germline CDR1 reads MDHEN; CDR2 reads SYDVKM. This CDR3 has 14 amino acids. The DNA for the CDR3 is TGTGCCAGCAGTTTAGGCAGGGGGGTCTATGGCTACACCTTC. Protein: CASSLGRGVYGYTF.

The chain has TRBV3-1 (or the pseudogene TRBV3-2) and TRBJ2-3; TRBD2 aligns across 9 bases. The trim removed 4 bases at V and 0 bases at J, leaving 5 bases unmatched. Germline values: CDR1 LGHDT, CDR2 YNNKEL (reference sequence). The CDR3 sequence is 16 residues long. The CDR3 reads CASSLGLAPSTDTQYF. In DNA, the CDR3 is TGTGCCAGCAGCCTAGGACTAGCGCCTAGCACAGATACGCAGTATTTT.

The J gene is TRBJ2-1, the V gene TRBV5-1; tentative D call: TRBD1 (5 bases). The germline V gene encodes CDR1 SGHRS and CDR2 YFSETQ. The CDR3 length is 16 residues. Trimming left V 0 bases short and J 0 bases short, with 10 bases between. CDR3 region: CASSLAGRRSYNEQFF. CDR3 nucleotides: TGCGCCAGCAGCTTGGCAGGGCGGCGCTCCTACAATGAGCAGTTCTTC.

The chain joins TRBV6-5 to TRBJ2-7, with D unresolved. Germline V gene sequence: CDR1 MNHEY, CDR2 SVGAGI. CDR3 length equals 14 residues. The germline V and J ends were trimmed by 2 bases and 3 bases, with 11 bases remaining between them. The CDR3 region is CASSYTGPLYEQYF. In DNA form, the CDR3 reads TGTGCCAGCAGTTACACCGGTCCTCTCTACGAGCAGTACTTC.

The V and J genes are TRBV19 and TRBJ2-4; D gene uncertain. This CDR3 spans 14 amino acids. Germline CDR1 and CDR2: LNHDA and SQIVND (reference sequence). V shed 2 bases and J shed 7 bases, with 12 bases lying between them. This chain's CDR3 is CASSIYGSENIQYF. CDR3 sequence (DNA): TGTGCCAGTAGTATATACGGGTCGGAGAACATTCAGTACTTC.

The chain has TRBV11-2 and TRBJ2-5; 7 nucleotides line up with TRBD1. Germline V gene sequence: CDR1 SGHAT, CDR2 FQNNGV. The V gene end was trimmed by 4 bases and the J gene end by 4 bases; junction bases not matched to a gene: 0. The CDR3 totals 12 residues. CDR3 amino acids: CASSWTGETQYF. For the CDR3, the DNA is TGTGCCAGCAGCTGGACAGGAGAGACCCAGTACTTC.

The V call is TRBV18, the J call TRBJ2-5, with 7 bases matching TRBD1. J gave up 2 bases and V 3 bases, and 0 bases lay outside the gene matches. Germline V gives CDR1 KGHSH, CDR2 LQKENI. The CDR3 consists of 13 residues. The CDR3 spells CASSPTGQETQYF. DNA for the CDR3: TGTGCCAGCTCACCGACAGGGCAAGAGACCCAGTACTTC.

V gene TRBV5-5 combines with J gene TRBJ1-6, with D possibly being TRBD1 (5 bases). The CDR3 covers 15 residues. Per the germline V gene, CDR1 is SGHKS and CDR2 is YYEKEE (reference sequence). Trimming pared 0 bases from V and 5 bases from J, leaving 9 bases between. CDR3 amino acids: CASSLEARDNSPLHF. The CDR3 region has the DNA TGTGCCAGCAGCTTGGAGGCCAGGGATAATTCACCCCTCCACTTT.

The chain links TRBV7-9 to TRBJ1-1; TRBD1 is a possible D gene (5 bases). The length of the CDR3 is 19 residues. In germline, CDR1 is SEHNR, CDR2 FQNEAQ (reference sequence). V dropped 2 bases and J dropped 0 bases, with 22 bases sitting between them. The CDR3 DNA sequence: TGTGCCAGCAGCTTATTGATCGGGGGTAGGGGAATTTTGAACACTGAAGCTTTCTTT. Its translation: CASSLLIGGRGILNTEAFF.

This chain joins TRBV28 and TRBJ2-2; either TRBD1 or TRBD2 may fit D (5 bases each). The CDR3 runs to 14 residues. Trimming took 2 bases from V and 4 from J, leaving 8 bases between them. Germline CDR1 is MDHEN and CDR2 is SYDVKM. The CDR3 loop reads CASSLSGGTGELFF. The CDR3 DNA follows: TGTGCCAGCAGTTTAAGTGGGGGCACCGGGGAGCTGTTTTTT.

V usage is TRBV5-1 and J usage is TRBJ1-1, with D unresolved. In germline, CDR1 is SGHRS, CDR2 YFSETQ. The V end lost 0 bases, the J end lost 2 bases, and 5 bases lay between the germline ends. CDR3 size: 13 residues. The CDR3 nucleotides read TGCGCCAGCAGCTTGGGTCCAAACACTGAAGCTTTCTTT. Its translation is CASSLGPNTEAFF.

V gene TRBV11-2 combines with J gene TRBJ2-3; 13 bases map to TRBD2. The V and J ends lost 5 bases and 2 bases, in that order; junction bases with no gene match: 4. Germline values: CDR1 SGHAT, CDR2 FQNNGV. CDR3 length equals 16 residues. This CDR3 is CASSRGLAGLTDTQYF. For the CDR3, the DNA is TGTGCCAGCAGCCGGGGACTAGCGGGACTCACAGATACGCAGTATTTT.

V and J are TRBV5-4 and TRBJ2-5, with 7 bases aligning to TRBD1. The trim removed 3 bases at V and 2 bases at J, leaving 7 bases unmatched. The CDR3 spans 15 residues. Germline V lookup: CDR1 SGHNT, CDR2 YYREEE (reference sequence). CDR3 nucleotides: TGTGCCAGCAGCTCTTCCGGGACAGCACAAGAGACCCAGTACTTC. Translating it yields CASSSSGTAQETQYF.

The chain joins TRBV18 to TRBJ2-7; 11 nucleotides align to TRBD1. V shed 2 bases, J shed 5 bases, and the junction held 2 bases outside the gene matches. This CDR3 is 14 amino acids long. Germline V gives CDR1 KGHSH, CDR2 LQKENI. The CDR3 DNA is TGTGCCAGCTCACCAGGGACAGGGGGAAACGAGCAGTACTTC. Encoded protein: CASSPGTGGNEQYF.

The sample holds one count of this clone. The chain couples TRBV20-1 to TRBJ1-6; the D gene is possibly TRBD1 (6 bases). Germline lookup yields CDR1 DFQATT and CDR2 SNEGSKA (reference sequence). V lost 3 bases and J lost 7, with 13 bases in between. This CDR3 is built from 14 residues. As DNA, the CDR3 is TGCAGTGCTAGTAGGGGGAACCTCAATTCACCCCTCCACTTT. Translated, it gives CSASRGNLNSPLHF.

The rearrangement joins TRBV30 to TRBJ2-7; D not resolved. The length of the CDR3 is 12 residues. Germline CDR1 is GTSNPN and CDR2 is SVGIG (reference sequence). V lost 2 bases and J lost 1, with 6 bases in between. The CDR3 DNA reads TGTGCCTGGAGTCCTGAGTCCTACGAGCAGTACTTC. It codes for CAWSPESYEQYF.

In DNA, the CDR3 is TGTGCCAGCAGTACACACCCGAAAGAAACCTACGAGCAGTACTTC. Its translation: CASSTHPKETYEQYF. This chain links TRBV28 with TRBJ2-7; D is uncertain. CDR3 length: 15 amino acids. Between the trimmed V and J ends, which lost 5 bases and 2 bases, there was a span of 16 bases. CDR1 is MDHEN, CDR2 SYDVKM, per germline.

This chain joins TRBV28 and TRBJ1-3, with unresolved D. The CDR3 length is 18 residues. V shed 6 bases and J shed 3 bases, with 24 bases lying between them. CDR1 and CDR2 (germline): MDHEN, SYDVKM. CDR3 sequence (DNA): TGTGCCAGCAGGCTAAGCGGCAGGATGAGGTTTAGTGGAAACACCATATATTTT. It specifies CASRLSGRMRFSGNTIYF.

This clone was counted once. This chain connects TRBV10-3 to TRBJ2-7; 9 nucleotides align to TRBD2. The CDR3 consists of 15 residues. V trimming: 0 bases; J trimming: 2 bases; junction bases outside the gene matches: 2. Germline values: CDR1 ENHRY, CDR2 SYGVKD. CDR3 nucleotides: TGTGCCATCAGTGAGTCCCCTAGCGGGGCCTACGAGCAGTACTTC. As protein: CAISESPSGAYEQYF.

This clone was found once. This sequence joins TRBV19 and TRBJ2-1; 10 nucleotides line up with TRBD2. The V and J ends lost 5 bases and 4 bases, in that order; junction bases with no gene match: 8. CDR1 is LNHDA and CDR2 is SQIVND in the germline V gene (reference sequence). The CDR3 extends over 16 amino acids. This CDR3 reads CASSDQGLAYYNEQFF. CDR3 DNA: TGTGCCAGTAGTGACCAGGGACTAGCGTATTACAATGAGCAGTTCTTC. Full variable domain (outside the CDR3, taken from reference TRBV19 and TRBJ2-1): DGGITQSPKYLFRKEGQNVTLSCEQNLNHDAMYWYRQDPGQGLRLIYYSQIVNDFQKGDIAEGYSVSREKKESFPLTVTSAQKNPTAFYLCASSDQGLAYYNEQFFGPGTRLTVL.

The gene calls are TRBV5-1 and TRBJ2-7; D not certain. Germline CDR1 reads SGHRS; CDR2 reads YFSETQ. Trimming took 0 bases from V and 4 from J, leaving 11 bases between them. The CDR3 has 14 residues. Here the CDR3 reads CASSLDTKQYEQYF. CDR3 sequence (DNA): TGCGCCAGCAGCTTGGACACGAAACAATACGAGCAGTACTTC.

The chain is built from TRBV6-5 and TRBJ2-5, with 8 nucleotides matching TRBD1. Germline trimming cut 10 bases from V and 6 bases from J; bases unmatched to any gene: 10. There are 13 residues in the CDR3. Germline CDR1 reads MNHEY; CDR2 reads SVGAGI. CDR3 region: CATLDRGGKTQYF. CDR3 sequence (DNA): TGTGCCACCCTCGACAGGGGAGGAAAGACCCAGTACTTC.

This clone was seen a single time. The genes are TRBV7-8 and TRBJ2-4, with D uncertain. V shed 5 bases and J shed 0 bases, with 17 bases lying between them. This CDR3 contains 17 residues. Germline values: CDR1 SGHVS, CDR2 FQNEAQ. The CDR3 spells CASSPTVSLLAKNIQYF. The CDR3 DNA sequence: TGTGCCAGCAGCCCGACGGTCTCCCTTTTAGCCAAAAACATTCAGTACTTC. The full variable domain, its missing parts supplied by reference TRBV7-8 and TRBJ2-4, is GAGVSQSPRYKVAKRGQDVALRCDPISGHVSLFWYQQALGQGPEFLTYFQNEAQLDKSGLPSDRFFAERPEGSVSTLKIQRTQQEDSAVYLCASSPTVSLLAKNIQYFGAGTRLSVL.

The chain combines TRBV10-1 with TRBJ2-7; a weak D match, TRBD1 (6 bases). Germline CDR1 is WNHNN and CDR2 is SYGVQD (reference sequence). The CDR3 contains 17 residues. Trimming stripped 6 bases from V and 3 bases from J, with 24 bases between. CDR3 in amino acids: CASSPNTGTPTGYEQYF. Written as DNA, the CDR3 is TGCGCCAGCAGCCCGAATACCGGGACACCAACGGGCTACGAGCAGTACTTC.

The chain links TRBV2 to TRBJ2-2; weak D call: TRBD2 (6 bases). The V and J ends lost 8 bases and 2 bases respectively, with 12 bases between them. Germline V CDR1 and CDR2: SNHLY, FYNNEI. CDR3 size: 14 residues. CDR3 sequence: CASWRDRNTGELFF. DNA for the CDR3: TGTGCCAGCTGGAGGGACCGAAACACCGGGGAGCTGTTTTTT. The whole variable domain, filled in from reference TRBV2 and TRBJ2-2, reads EPEVTQTPSHQVTQMGQEVILRCVPISNHLYFYWYRQILGQKVEFLVSFYNNEISEKSEIFDDQFSVERPDGSNFTLKIRSTKLEDSAMYFCASWRDRNTGELFFGEGSRLTVL.

The chain uses TRBV25-1 and TRBJ2-1; no definite D call. This CDR3 spans 15 amino acids. Germline assignment: CDR1 MGHDK and CDR2 SYGVNS. Trimming removed 4 bases from V and 2 bases from J, with 12 bases in between. Written as DNA, the CDR3 is TGTGCCAGCAGTGGGGGTTTTAGTCCCTACAATGAGCAGTTCTTC. Translating it yields CASSGGFSPYNEQFF.